The 32 T cell receptor beta chains presented below share a single source sample, sequenced in a study of T cells expressing NK-cell markers. TCRdb reanalyzed the 5' RACE reads, giving one entry per CDR3 protein sequence and no DNA. Its table records about 370,000 distinct CDR3 sequences. Sequences were obtained from blood T cells: a sorted CD56 or NKG2C T cell subset, CD4+ or CD8+ T cells, or bulk PBMC T cells (not recorded which). These receptors all stem from a woman in her forties or fifties in good health.

This sequence joins TRBV18 and TRBJ2-7; TCRdb's D call of TRBD1 is untestable without DNA. Germline V lookup: CDR1 KGHSH, CDR2 LQKENI. This CDR3 has 16 amino acids. This CDR3 is CASSLSGTGIFYEQYF.

The chain has TRBV5-1 and TRBJ2-1; the D call of TRBD2 rests on TCRdb alone, since no DNA is present to check it. The CDR3 contains 15 residues. Germline V CDR1 and CDR2: SGHRS, YFSETQ. The CDR3 protein is CASGREASSYNEQFF.

This chain links TRBV20-1 with TRBJ2-1; the TCRdb call, TRBD2, lacks DNA for checking. CDR3 length: 16 amino acids. Germline loops: CDR1 DFQATT, CDR2 SNEGSKA (reference sequence). The CDR3 loop is CSARETSPSLVDEQFF.

The chain joins TRBV4-1 to TRBJ2-1; checking the TCRdb D call of TRBD2 is not possible without DNA. The CDR3 totals 15 residues. From germline, CDR1 is MGHRA and CDR2 YSYEKL. The CDR3 sequence: CASSQGLAGVYEQFF.

This sequence joins TRBV3-1 and TRBJ1-4; the D gene TCRdb calls, TRBD1, cannot be checked with no DNA. The germline V gene has CDR1 LGHDT and CDR2 YNNKEL (reference sequence). The CDR3 length is 15 residues. CDR3 in amino acids: CASSQEGQGEEKLFF.

The V call is TRBV12-5, the J call TRBJ2-3; the TCRdb call, TRBD1, lacks DNA for checking. The CDR3 sequence is 17 residues long. CDR1 is LGHNT and CDR2 is FRNRAP in the germline V gene. This chain's CDR3 is CASGLVRGQGLTDTQYF.

The CDR3 spells CSARGRGTEAFF. The chain has TRBV20-1 and TRBJ1-1; TCRdb lists TRBD1, though no DNA is available to test this call. CDR3 length: 12 residues. Germline CDR1 DFQATT, CDR2 SNEGSKA (reference sequence).

The chain has TRBV12-3 or TRBV12-4 and TRBJ2-1; TCRdb selects TRBD2, and the lack of DNA leaves this call unchecked. The CDR3 has 14 amino acids. The CDR3 sequence is CASSTGVSYNEQFF.

The CDR3: CASSLDRASQPQHF. The genes are TRBV6-2 or TRBV6-3 and TRBJ1-5; TCRdb designates TRBD1, a call that cannot be tested without DNA. CDR1 MNHEY and CDR2 SVGEGT come from the germline V gene. The CDR3 has 14 residues.

The chain joins TRBV24-1 to TRBJ2-3; TCRdb's D call, TRBD1, is unchecked because there is no DNA. The CDR3 runs to 13 residues. Germline CDR1 is KGHDR and CDR2 is SFDVKD. Here the CDR3 reads CATRSAGSPTQYF.

The CDR3 is CASSKVDGEQYF. The V gene is TRBV19, the J gene TRBJ2-7. Germline CDR1 is LNHDA and CDR2 is SQIVND (reference sequence). There are 12 residues in the CDR3. Full variable domain (remainder filled in from reference TRBV19 and TRBJ2-7): DGGITQSPKYLFRKEGQNVTLSCEQNLNHDAMYWYRQDPGQGLRLIYYSQIVNDFQKGDIAEGYSVSREKKESFPLTVTSAQKNPTAFYLCASSKVDGEQYFGPGTRLTVT.

The chain recombines TRBV14 with TRBJ2-6; TCRdb outputs TRBD1, but without DNA this stays unchecked. CDR1 and CDR2 (germline): SGHDN, FVKESK. This CDR3 is built from 18 residues. The CDR3 sequence is CASSQEGRVLTGANVLTF.

The CDR3 sequence is CASSQVGSGVTDTQYF. This chain uses TRBV4-1 with TRBJ2-3; the TRBD2 assignment by TCRdb is unverifiable without DNA. The germline V gene has CDR1 MGHRA and CDR2 YSYEKL. CDR3 length: 16 residues.

The chain uses TRBV2 and TRBJ2-7. Germline values: CDR1 SNHLY, CDR2 FYNNEI. The length of the CDR3 is 11 residues. The chain's CDR3 is CASSVWQEQYF.

The V and J genes are TRBV10-3 and TRBJ2-2. The germline V gene has CDR1 ENHRY and CDR2 SYGVKD. The CDR3 has 14 amino acids. CDR3 amino acids: CATYQGPNTGELFF.

The J gene is TRBJ2-1, the V gene TRBV3-1; TCRdb indicates TRBD2, and absent DNA this call remains unverified. The CDR3 consists of 15 residues. Germline CDR1 LGHDT, CDR2 YNNKEL (reference sequence). CDR3 in amino acids: CASSRLAGGPGEQFF.

V gene TRBV28 combines with J gene TRBJ2-5; as DNA is missing, the TRBD1 call by TCRdb cannot be tested. The V gene's germline CDR1 is MDHEN and CDR2 SYDVKM. The CDR3 covers 16 residues. The CDR3 sequence is CASSPHGAVGRETQYF. The full variable domain, with the rest looked up from reference TRBV28 and TRBJ2-5, is DVKVTQSSRYLVKRTGEKVFLECVQDMDHENMFWYRQDPGLGLRLIYFSYDVKMKEKGDIPEGYSVSREKKERFSLILESASTNQTSMYLCASSPHGAVGRETQYFGPGTRLLVL.

The chain is built from TRBV7-2 and TRBJ2-3; there is no DNA to check the TCRdb D call of TRBD2. Germline CDR1 SGHTA, CDR2 FQGNSA. The CDR3 is made up of 17 amino acids. CDR3 sequence reads: CASSPLGGLAGPDTQYF.

The gene calls are TRBV12-3 or TRBV12-4 and TRBJ2-1; TCRdb picks TRBD1, but there is no DNA to check that call. This CDR3 spans 13 amino acids. The CDR3: CASRMTVYNEQFF.

The chain couples TRBV10-3 to TRBJ2-1. Germline V gene lookup returns CDR1 ENHRY and CDR2 SYGVKD. The CDR3 has 14 amino acids. This CDR3 reads CAIRKVSSYNEQFF.

This chain uses TRBV7-2 with TRBJ2-1; with no DNA, the TCRdb D assignment of TRBD2 cannot be verified. There are 19 residues in the CDR3. Per the germline V gene, CDR1 is SGHTA and CDR2 is FQGNSA. CDR3 amino acids: CASSAQSSGRGSSYNEQFF.

CDR3 in amino acids: CASSYRAGGGLQETQYF. The genes are TRBV6-5 and TRBJ2-5; without DNA, the TCRdb call of TRBD1 cannot be checked. The germline gives CDR1 MNHEY, CDR2 SVGAGI. The CDR3 consists of 17 residues.

This chain joins TRBV30 and TRBJ2-2. This CDR3 has 13 residues. Germline assignment: CDR1 GTSNPN and CDR2 SVGIG (reference sequence). The CDR3 loop is CASLPQFNGELFF.

The chain recombines TRBV12-3 or TRBV12-4 with TRBJ2-1; as DNA is missing, the TRBD1 call by TCRdb cannot be tested. The CDR3 is 15 residues long. The CDR3 loop is CASSNPGGASNEQFF.

The V and J genes are TRBV15 and TRBJ2-7; with no DNA, the TCRdb D assignment of TRBD2 cannot be verified. CDR1 and CDR2 from the germline V gene are LNHNV and YYDKDF (reference sequence). The CDR3 extends over 15 amino acids. The CDR3 sequence is CATSRVGTGAYEQYF.

The V call is TRBV5-1, the J call TRBJ1-1; TCRdb's assignment of TRBD1 cannot be checked, as there is no DNA. Per germline, CDR1 SGHRS and CDR2 YFSETQ. The CDR3 consists of 13 residues. CDR3 residues: CASRGAENTEAFF.

The rearrangement uses TRBV7-9 and TRBJ2-5; the TCRdb D gene call, TRBD2, has no DNA to confirm it. From germline, CDR1 is SEHNR and CDR2 FQNEAQ (reference sequence). The length of the CDR3 is 15 residues. The CDR3 sequence: CASSYGEGGRETQYF.

This chain connects TRBV24-1 to TRBJ2-2. The CDR3 consists of 13 residues. Per germline, CDR1 KGHDR and CDR2 SFDVKD. CDR3 sequence: CATSDWVTGELFF.

The chain couples TRBV12-3 or TRBV12-4 to TRBJ2-3. This CDR3 spans 11 amino acids. The CDR3 sequence is CASRGRGVQYF.

The chain joins TRBV12-5 to TRBJ2-3; with no DNA, the TCRdb D assignment of TRBD2 cannot be verified. CDR1 LGHNT and CDR2 FRNRAP come from the germline V gene. The CDR3 has 13 residues. CDR3 protein: CASEGRGTDTQYF. The entire variable domain, with the rest obtained from reference TRBV12-5 and TRBJ2-3, is as follows: DARVTQTPRHKVTEMGQEVTMRCQPILGHNTVFWYRQTMMQGLELLAYFRNRAPLDDSGMPKDRFSAEMPDATLATLKIQPSEPRDSAVYFCASEGRGTDTQYFGPGTRLTVL.

The CDR3 here is CASSLFGANTGELFF. The rearrangement uses TRBV12-3 or TRBV12-4 and TRBJ2-2. This CDR3 comprises 15 residues.

The rearrangement uses TRBV27 and TRBJ2-1; TCRdb picks TRBD1, but there is no DNA to check that call. Germline lookup yields CDR1 MNHEY and CDR2 SMNVEV (reference sequence). This CDR3 spans 14 amino acids. CDR3 sequence reads: CASHPGRLRNEQFF.